The next 5 T cell receptor beta chains were all read from a single sample in a study of immune evolution from preneoplasia to lung adenocarcinoma. Using immunoSEQ multiplex PCR, the repertoire was profiled, and TCRdb retains in-frame clones only, with some absent. The repertoire holds about 26,000 clones, just under 75% seen once, with 4.5% to 7% in the top ten. Sequenced: FFPE invasive lung adenocarcinoma tissue. The receptors originated from a person aged 60 to 70 with invasive lung adenocarcinoma. Some clones in this sample may be carry-over from other donors' samples.

This rearrangement joins TRBV5-5 to TRBJ2-7; TRBD2 matches 10 bases. After removal of 0 bases from V and 2 bases from J, the junction contained 5 bases not matched to a gene. From germline, CDR1 is SGHKS and CDR2 YYEKEE (reference sequence). This CDR3 region has 16 residues. CDR3 nucleotides: TGTGCCAGCAGCTTGGCTCCTAGCGGGGGAACCTACGAGCAGTACTTC. Its translation is CASSLAPSGGTYEQYF.

Note on this clone: One junction end does not reproduce the germline sequence, and a read error may be involved. The chain recombines TRBV7-2 with TRBJ2-3; D is perhaps TRBD1 or TRBD2 (5 bases each). Per the germline V gene, CDR1 is SGHTA and CDR2 is FQGNSA. CDR3 length: 14 residues. CDR3 DNA: TGCGCCAGCAGCCCTTCTGCAGGGACGGATACGCAGTATTTT. This codes for CASSPSAGTDTQYF. The full variable domain, in which reference TRBV7-2 and TRBJ2-3 provide the parts outside the CDR3, is GAGVSQSPSNKVTEKGKDVELRCDPISGHTALYWYRQSLGQGLEFLIYFQGNSAPDKSGLPSDRFSAERTGGSVSTLTIQRTQQEDSAVYLCASSPSAGTDTQYFGPGTRLTVL.

The rearrangement uses TRBV4-1 and TRBJ2-1; 7 nucleotides align to TRBD2. The CDR3 totals 18 residues. After removal of 0 bases from V and 0 bases from J, the junction contained 8 bases not matched to a gene. Germline V gene sequence: CDR1 MGHRA, CDR2 YSYEKL. The CDR3 DNA reads TGCGCCAGCAGCCAAGAACTAGCGAAACCGAGCTCCTACAATGAGCAGTTCTTC. It is translated as CASSQELAKPSSYNEQFF.

This chain connects TRBV4-1 to TRBJ2-3; no clear D gene. The length of the CDR3 is 16 residues. V was shortened by 2 bases and J by 2 bases, with 14 bases between the two germline ends. Germline V CDR1 and CDR2: MGHRA, YSYEKL. The CDR3 sequence: CASSQIDLISTDTQYF. CDR3 coding DNA: TGCGCCAGCAGCCAAATTGATCTAATATCCACAGATACGCAGTATTTT.

The V gene is TRBV5-5, the J gene TRBJ1-4; D is possibly TRBD1 (5 bases). Trimming took off 4 bases at V and 6 bases at J, with 16 bases between the two ends. This CDR3 region has 15 residues. The germline CDR1 and CDR2 sequences are SGHKS and YYEKEE (reference sequence). DNA for the CDR3: TGTGCCAGCAGCCCGGACGGAGGGGCGTATGAAAAACTGTTTTTT. Translated: CASSPDGGAYEKLFF. The variable domain in full, with the rest retrieved from reference TRBV5-5 and TRBJ1-4, is DAGVTQSPTHLIKTRGQQVTLRCSPISGHKSVSWYQQVLGQGPQFIFQYYEKEERGRGNFPDRFSARQFPNYSSELNVNALLLGDSALYLCASSPDGGAYEKLFFGSGTQLSVL.